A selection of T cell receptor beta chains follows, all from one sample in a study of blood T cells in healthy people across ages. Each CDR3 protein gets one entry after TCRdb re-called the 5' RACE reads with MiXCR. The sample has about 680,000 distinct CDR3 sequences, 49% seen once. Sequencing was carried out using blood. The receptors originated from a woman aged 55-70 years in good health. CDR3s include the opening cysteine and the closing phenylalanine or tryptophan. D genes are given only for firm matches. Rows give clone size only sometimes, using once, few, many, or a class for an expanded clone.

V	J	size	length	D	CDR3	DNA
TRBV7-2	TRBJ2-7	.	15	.	CASKQTGTSYNEQYF	TGTGCCAGCAAACAGACCGGGACTTCCTACAATGAGCAGTACTTC
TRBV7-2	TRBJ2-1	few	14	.	CASSLGDLYNEQFF	TGTGCCAGCAGCTTAGGGGACTTGTACAATGAGCAGTTCTTC
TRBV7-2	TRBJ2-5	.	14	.	CASSYGPTPGTQYF	TGTGCCAGCAGCTATGGACCAACCCCCGGGACCCAGTACTTC
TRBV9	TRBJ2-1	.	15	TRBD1	CASSDRQGSYNEQFF	TGTGCCAGCAGCGACCGACAGGGCTCGTACAATGAGCAGTTCTTC
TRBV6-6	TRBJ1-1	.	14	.	CASSYRERVTEAFF	TGTGCCAGCAGTTATCGGGAGCGGGTCACTGAAGCTTTCTTT
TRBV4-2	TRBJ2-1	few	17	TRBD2	CASSQGGLAGTEDEQFF	TGTGCCAGCAGCCAAGGGGGACTAGCGGGAACGGAGGATGAGCAGTTCTTC
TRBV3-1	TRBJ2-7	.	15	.	CASSSKRHLTYEQYF	TGTGCCAGCAGCTCGAAGAGACACTTGACCTACGAGCAGTACTTC
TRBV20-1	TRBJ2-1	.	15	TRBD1	CSAPWDRGLYNEQFF	TGCAGTGCTCCCTGGGACAGGGGGCTGTACAATGAGCAGTTCTTC
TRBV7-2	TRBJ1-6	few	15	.	CASSLGRQPSSPLHF	TGTGCCAGCAGCTTAGGTCGGCAGCCCAGTTCACCCCTCCACTTT
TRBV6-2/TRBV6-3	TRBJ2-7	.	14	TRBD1	CATKIGTATCEQYF	TGTGCCACCAAAATCGGGACAGCGACCTGCGAGCAGTACTTC
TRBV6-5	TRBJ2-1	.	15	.	CASSCGQGAREEQFF	TGTGCCAGCAGTTGTGGTCAGGGGGCGCGGGAGGAGCAGTTCTTC
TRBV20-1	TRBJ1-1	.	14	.	CSARFFGRGTEAFF	TGCAGTGCTAGATTCTTTGGCCGGGGCACTGAAGCTTTCTTT
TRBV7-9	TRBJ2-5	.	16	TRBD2	CASSPWTSGFQETQYF	TGTGCCAGCAGCCCTTGGACTAGCGGTTTCCAAGAGACCCAGTACTTC
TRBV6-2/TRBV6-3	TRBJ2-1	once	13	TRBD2	CASSGGGPGEQFF	TGTGCCAGCAGTGGGGGAGGGCCGGGTGAGCAGTTCTTC
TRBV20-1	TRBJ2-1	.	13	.	CSARGAGYNEQFF	TGCAGTGCTAGGGGCGCGGGTTACAATGAGCAGTTCTTC
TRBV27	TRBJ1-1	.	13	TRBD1	CASSLTGVTEAFF	TGTGCCAGCAGTCTGACAGGGGTGACTGAAGCTTTCTTT
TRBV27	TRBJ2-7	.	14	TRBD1	CASSPGGSAYEQYF	TGTGCCAGCAGCCCAGGGGGTTCCGCCTACGAGCAGTACTTC
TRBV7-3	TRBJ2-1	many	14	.	CASSLGMGDNEQFF	TGTGCCAGCAGCTTAGGGATGGGGGACAATGAGCAGTTCTTC
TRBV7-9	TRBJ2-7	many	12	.	CASSLQGGEQYF	TGTGCCAGCAGCCTCCAGGGGGGCGAGCAGTACTTC
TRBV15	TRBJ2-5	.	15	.	CATTGPGQAKETQYF	TGTGCCACAACCGGACCGGGACAAGCGAAAGAGACCCAGTACTTC
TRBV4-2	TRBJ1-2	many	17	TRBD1	CASSQGGWDRGNYGYTF	TGTGCCAGCAGCCAAGGGGGTTGGGACAGGGGTAACTATGGCTACACCTTC
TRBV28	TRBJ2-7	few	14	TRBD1	CASSAGTGDVEQYF	TGTGCCAGCAGTGCCGGGACAGGGGATGTCGAGCAGTACTTC
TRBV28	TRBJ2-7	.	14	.	CASREQGRSYEQYF	TGTGCCAGCAGGGAGCAGGGGAGAAGCTACGAGCAGTACTTC
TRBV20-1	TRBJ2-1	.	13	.	CSARRRVSYEQLF	TGCAGTGCTAGACGGCGGGTTAGCTATGAGCAGCTCTTC
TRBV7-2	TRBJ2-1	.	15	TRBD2	CASSDGTSGSNEQFF	TGTGCCAGCAGCGACGGGACTAGCGGGAGCAATGAGCAGTTCTTC
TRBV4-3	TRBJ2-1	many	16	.	CASSQDMAGRVYEQFF	TGCGCCAGCAGCCAAGATATGGCAGGGAGAGTGTATGAGCAGTTCTTC